This TCR beta chain stems from a study of cytomegalovirus exposure and HLA in healthy donors. In the study overall: Ancestry clustering placed roughly four fifths of over 300 genotyped donors in the Caucasian-associated cluster.

General study findings and limits: Segments of the TCR beta V type were, in most cases, productive about 87% or about 30% of the time in an earlier analysis. More clonal expansion characterized HLA-associated TCR beta chains than equally common others in a later analysis.

60 Vbeta and 13 Jbeta primers were used in PCR. Here immunoSEQ multiplex PCR was the method, and the copy in TCRdb shows in-frame clones only, minus some. The top ten hold about 4.9% of the sample, which has some 100,000 clones, about 70% seen once. Concerning this clone: As yet, its antigen is unknown.

This CDR3 contains 15 residues. Germline V CDR1 and CDR2: SGHAT, FQNNGV. The V segment lost 5 bases and the J segment 0 bases; nucleotides outside the gene matches: 3. Sequences were obtained from PBMCs. The chain has TRBV11-2 and TRBJ2-3; TRBD1 aligns across 9 bases. The TCR sequence derives from a woman between 18 and 29 years old in good health and CMV-seropositive. The CDR3 spells CASSPGQGSTDTQYF. In DNA, the CDR3 is TGTGCCAGCAGCCCAGGACAGGGGAGCACAGATACGCAGTATTTT.